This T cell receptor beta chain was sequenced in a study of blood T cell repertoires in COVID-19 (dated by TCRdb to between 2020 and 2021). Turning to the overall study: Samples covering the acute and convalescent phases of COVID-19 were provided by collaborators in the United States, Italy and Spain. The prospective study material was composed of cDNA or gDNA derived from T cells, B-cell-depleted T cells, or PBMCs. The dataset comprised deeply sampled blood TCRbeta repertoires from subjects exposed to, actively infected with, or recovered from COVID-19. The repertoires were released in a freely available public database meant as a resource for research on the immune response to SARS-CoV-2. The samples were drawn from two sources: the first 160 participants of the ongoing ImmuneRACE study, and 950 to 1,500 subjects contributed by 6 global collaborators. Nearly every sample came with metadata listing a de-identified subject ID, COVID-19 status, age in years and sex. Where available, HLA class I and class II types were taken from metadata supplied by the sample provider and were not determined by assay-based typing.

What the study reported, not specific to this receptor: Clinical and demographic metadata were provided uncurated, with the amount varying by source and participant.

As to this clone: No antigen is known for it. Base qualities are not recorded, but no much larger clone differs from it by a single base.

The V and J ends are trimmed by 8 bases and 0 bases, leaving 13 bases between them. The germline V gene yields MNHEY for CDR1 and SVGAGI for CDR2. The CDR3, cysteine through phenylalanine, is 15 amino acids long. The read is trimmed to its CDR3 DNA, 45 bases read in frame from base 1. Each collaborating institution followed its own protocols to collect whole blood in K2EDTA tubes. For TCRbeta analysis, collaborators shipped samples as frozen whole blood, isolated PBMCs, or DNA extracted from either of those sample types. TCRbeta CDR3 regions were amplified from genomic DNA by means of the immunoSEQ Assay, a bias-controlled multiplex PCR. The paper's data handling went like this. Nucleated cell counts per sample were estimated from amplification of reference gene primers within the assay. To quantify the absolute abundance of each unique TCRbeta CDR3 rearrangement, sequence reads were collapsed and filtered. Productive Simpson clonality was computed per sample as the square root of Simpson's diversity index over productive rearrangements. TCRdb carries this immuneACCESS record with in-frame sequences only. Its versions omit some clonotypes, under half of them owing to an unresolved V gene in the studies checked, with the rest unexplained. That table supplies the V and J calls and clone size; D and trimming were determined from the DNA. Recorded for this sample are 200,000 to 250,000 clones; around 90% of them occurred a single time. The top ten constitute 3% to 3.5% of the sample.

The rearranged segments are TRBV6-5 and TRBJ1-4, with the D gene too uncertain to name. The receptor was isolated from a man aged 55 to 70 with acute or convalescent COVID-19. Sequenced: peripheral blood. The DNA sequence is TGTGCCAGCGGTCCCAGCGCAGCAACTAATGAAAAACTGTTTTTT. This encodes CASGPSAATNEKLFF.